This TCR beta chain was documented in a study of cytomegalovirus exposure and HLA in healthy donors (dated by TCRdb to 2016 to 2017). As for the study more broadly: In an earlier analysis of roughly 500 of the donors, 276 Gb of sequence data and approximately 120 million unique TCR beta sequences from about 180 million T cells were reported. An early release that covered approximately 600 HLA-typed donors contained about 300 gigabases of sequencing data and roughly 84 million unique TCR sequences. Of the approximately 400 genotyped donors, more than 75% were placed in the genetic ancestry cluster associated with self-reported Caucasian donors. The study aimed to test whether cataloging public T cell receptors could reveal signatures of past pathogen exposure. The study profiled the T cell repertoires of under 850 subjects by immunosequencing and related them to cytomegalovirus serostatus. Besides the first cohort of around 670 subjects, a separate validation cohort made up of 120 different subjects was used. The study combined high-throughput TCR immunosequencing, statistical association of individual TCRs with disease status, and machine learning to predict cytomegalovirus infection status. A later analysis re-analyzed previously published TCR beta repertoires from roughly 690 donors and added high-resolution HLA genotyping to study TCR occurrence patterns. Rather than drawing on any new phenotypic data, the later analysis identified candidate immune exposures from TCR beta sequences and the way those sequences occurred across donors. An earlier analysis of fewer than 700 of the donors applied high-throughput TCR beta sequencing to assess whether each TCR beta V gene segment acted as functional or pseudogenic. Donor age, sex, ethnicity and CMV serostatus were collected together with the repertoire data. In a later genetic analysis, genome-wide SNP genotypes for about 65% of the 666 donors were used, and that subset was treated as a discovery cohort. All discovery cohort repertoires had been generated using a single sequencing platform. HLA typing included class I and class II loci at four-digit resolution. Typing coverage varied by locus: about 620-630 donors for A, B, C, DRB1 and DQB1; around 560 for DQA1; more than 600 for DPA1; more than 450 for DPB1. Four or five DR-DQ haplotypes were handled as single units for association and clustering because linkage in the cohort was strong. Among several hundred genotyped donors of the cohort, an average of around 220,000 unique TCR beta nucleotide sequences was sequenced per donor, of which about 19% were non-productive. The paper's findings and limits, for the study overall: An earlier analysis of roughly 570 of the donors showed that most TCR beta V segments appeared in productive rearrangements either about 87% or about 30% of the time, which broadly matched IMGT annotations. A later analysis found that HLA-associated TCR beta chains were more clonally expanded and had lower generation probabilities than equally common non-associated chains. It was suggested by the authors that the approach could potentially be generalized to other disease states and immunological phenotypes. Because the 87-base-pair reads could not distinguish some IMGT-functional V segments, including TRBV6-2 and TRBV6-3, those segments were excluded. According to a later analysis, TCR association rates differed among HLA loci, with DRB1 alleles showing the most associated TCRs and HLA-C alleles showing the fewest. Sequencing depth was assumed to be roughly uniform across donors in the presence/absence analyses, though that assumption may not hold. A later genetic analysis associated a missense DCLRE1C variant with V-gene and J-gene trimming of TCR beta chains, and an independent cohort replicated the association. Most TCR sequences were seen in very few donors, while some public TCRs were found in many individuals. Cytomegalovirus status was reported to be diagnosed by the classifier with high specificity and sensitivity in both the original and validation cohorts. Because some donors lacked HLA typing at each locus, the association tests relied only on the typed subset. A further reported finding was that TCR beta sequences accurately predicted the HLA-A and HLA-B alleles for most subjects in the first cohort. At a false discovery rate of 0.05, a later analysis linked approximately 18,000 TCR beta sequences to specific HLA alleles. In the study, approximately 160 TCR beta chains were listed as associated with cytomegalovirus. In a later analysis, most CMV-associated TCR beta chains were found to appear HLA-restricted, with HLA associations seemingly driven largely by CMV exposure. Several of the top co-occurrence clusters appeared to be linked to parvovirus B19, influenza, CMV and Epstein-Barr virus, according to a later analysis. Approximately 18 rarely observed V segments, including chromosome 9 orphons, were excluded from the earlier analysis of 550 to 700 of the donors because counts were too low. In this cohort, only TCR beta chains were sequenced, and detectable features were limited by the absence of alpha or paired-chain data. In a later genetic analysis, fewer N-insertions in productive TCRs were reported among donors in an Asian-associated ancestry cluster than the 666-donor mean. Assigning TCR associations to individual alleles was difficult when HLA alleles, especially DR and DQ, strongly co-occurred. Immune exposure information for the cohort was limited to CMV serostatus. A few of the identified cytomegalovirus-associated TCR beta chains were confirmed in vitro to be specific for cytomegalovirus antigens. A cluster of highly shared sequence variants was judged likely to be a technical artifact of the sequencing pipeline. Linkage disequilibrium might explain the correlated functional status among segregating V segments, but an unknown experimental factor could not be ruled out.

The library was prepared using the immunoSEQ multiplex PCR assay. A mixture of 60 forward primers for TCR Vbeta segments and 13 reverse primers for TCR Jbeta segments was used in the multiplex PCR. A multiplex PCR assay on genomic DNA amplified the CDR3 region of rearranged TCR beta genes. Amplified TCR beta libraries were sequenced as 87-base-pair reads on the Illumina HiSeq System. In the original analysis: In a later analysis, tens of millions of unique TCR beta chains were counted across the approximately 670 repertoires, and approximately 11 million of these chains were shared by at least two donors. Raw reads were error-corrected and collapsed into unique sequences by a nearest-neighbor algorithm in which closely related sequences were merged to remove PCR and sequencing errors. Alignment of CDR3 sequences to IMGT reference sequences was used to assign V, D and J gene segments. For a sequence to be retained, a match of at least six nucleotides was required to both a V gene segment and a J gene segment. Rearrangements were classified as productive when the CDR3 lacked stop codons and remained in frame with V and J, and all other rearrangements were classified as non-productive. CDR3 was defined according to IMGT convention as the region running from the second conserved V-encoded cysteine to the conserved J-encoded phenylalanine. Sequences without an unambiguous match to a single V gene segment were excluded from the earlier analysis of approximately 600 of the donors. An earlier analysis of a few hundred of the donors classified V segments as functional when productive rearrangements were above 56.7% and as segregating when the standard deviation between donors was above 5%. A statistical classification framework was built for diagnosing cytomegalovirus status from the catalog of TCR beta chain sequences. In a later analysis, TCR nucleotide sequences were compared against IMGT/GENE-DB human TR gene sequences so that V and J genes could be assigned. Using the TCRdist pipeline, a later analysis assigned CDR3 sequences along with most-parsimonious VDJ recombination scenarios. A later analysis defined each TCR beta chain by its CDR3 amino acid sequence plus V-gene family, and excluded reads lacking a unique V-gene family. A later analysis removed roughly 590 highly shared, low-generation-probability nucleotide sequences to deal with suspected cross-contamination and a sequencing artifact. In a later analysis, a clonal expansion index was calculated for each public chain from normalized within-repertoire ranks of inferred template counts. Generation probabilities in a later analysis came from a VDJ recombination model fitted to out-of-frame rearrangements, and those results were checked against IGoR. In a later analysis, hypergeometric tests were used to score TCR-TCR, TCR-HLA and TCR-CMV co-occurrence, with a repertoire-size bias correction applied to TCR pairs. In a later analysis, false discovery rates were estimated by permuting HLA or CMV assignments 20 times. In a later analysis, co-occurring TCRs were grouped using DBSCAN, and TCRdist sequence similarity was added for clustering within HLA-allele-positive subsets. Repertoires with fewer than 30,000 or more than 120,000 public chains, plus five repertoires with anomalous nucleotide sharing, were excluded from co-occurrence clustering. The clones in this table, taken by TCRdb from immuneACCESS, are in-frame only. Not every clone is retained; where verified, under half of the shortfall comes from an unresolved V gene, and the cause of the rest is unknown. V and J calls and clone size are as listed in that table; D and trimming were resolved from the DNA. Here the sample has 90,000 to 120,000 clones; roughly 80% occur a single time. Approximately 5.3% of the sample is in the top ten clones.

CDR1 and CDR2 are read off the germline V gene as SNHLY and FYNNEI. Cut back by 7 bases and 2 bases, the V and J ends lie 11 bases apart. The CDR3 has 14 amino acids, counting the end cysteine and phenylalanine. Solely the CDR3 DNA is kept, with 42 bases framed from the first base. The cohort was made up of 500 to 800 healthy bone marrow donors. All cohort members were sampled while nominally healthy, although unrecorded immune exposures were likely present. The donor tested CMV seropositive, placing the donor among the 290 or so seropositive members of the cohort. Every donor gave a peripheral blood sample, and the peripheral blood mononuclear cells from that sample were used for TCR beta sequencing. Genomic DNA extraction from the blood cell samples was performed with the Qiagen DNeasy Blood Extraction Kit. Notes on this clone: It lacks a known antigen. Per-base qualities were not stored, and no clone one base away is much larger.

This receptor was identified in a female donor in good health and CMV-seropositive. The sequenced sample consisted of PBMCs. Recombination joined TRBV2 with TRBJ2-2; the D segment could be TRBD1, given 6 matching bases. The DNA sequence is TGTGCCAGCAAGAACAGGGCAAACACCGGGGAGCTGTTTTTT. The resulting protein is CASKNRANTGELFF. This CDR3, with the reference TRBV2 and TRBJ2-2 proteins standing in past its ends, gives the full variable domain EPEVTQTPSHQVTQMGQEVILRCVPISNHLYFYWYRQILGQKVEFLVSFYNNEISEKSEIFDDQFSVERPDGSNFTLKIRSTKLEDSAMYFCASKNRANTGELFFGEGSRLTVL.